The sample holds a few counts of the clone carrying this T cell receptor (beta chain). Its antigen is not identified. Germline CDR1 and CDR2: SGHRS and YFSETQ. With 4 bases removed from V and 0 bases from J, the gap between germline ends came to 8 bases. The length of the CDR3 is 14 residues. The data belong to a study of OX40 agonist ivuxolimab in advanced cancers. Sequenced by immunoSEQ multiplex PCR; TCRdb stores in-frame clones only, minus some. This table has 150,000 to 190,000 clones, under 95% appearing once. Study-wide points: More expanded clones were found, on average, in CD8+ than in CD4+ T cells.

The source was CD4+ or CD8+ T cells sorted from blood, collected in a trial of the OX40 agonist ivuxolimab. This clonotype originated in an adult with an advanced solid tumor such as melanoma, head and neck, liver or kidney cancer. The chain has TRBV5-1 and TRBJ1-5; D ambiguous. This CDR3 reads CASSPGNSNQPQHF. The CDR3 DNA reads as TGCGCCAGCAGCCCTGGTAATAGCAATCAGCCCCAGCATTTT.